The 5 T cell receptor beta chains below all came from one sample that was sequenced in a study of human T cells and chemical hapten exposure (dated by TCRdb to the early 2020s). The intended sense of this specimen's time point label: patch test 1, 2 weeks after DPC sensitization. The treatment or condition label of this sample denotes: therapeutic diphenylcyclopropenone sensitization with weekly scalp DPC. Library prep was done by RACE. The instrument was a NextSeq 500. Clones were called with MiXCR by TCRdb after fastp trimmed the public reads at Q25, and only in-frame beta chains were retained. A single entry per CDR3 protein holds the most common genes and DNA from its merged rows. The sample table contains about 360,000 distinct CDR3 sequences; only one count was recorded for 6% to 8.5% of them. The ten top clones hold approximately 8.9% of the sample. Material: whole blood, obtained in connection with sensitization to the hapten diphenylcyclopropenone (DPC). These receptors came from a woman aged 18-29 years with alopecia areata. Some clones in this sample may be carry-over from other donors' samples.

This clonotype was found many times. V usage is TRBV13 and J usage is TRBJ1-6, with TRBD1 as a possible D gene (5 bases). The CDR3 runs to 16 residues. Germline lookup yields CDR1 PRHDT and CDR2 FYEKMQ (reference sequence). The V end lost 5 bases, the J end lost 5 bases, and 16 bases lay between the germline ends. CDR3 protein: CASSPRAGRDNSPLHF. CDR3 nucleotide sequence: TGTGCCAGCAGCCCGAGGGCGGGGCGGGATAATTCACCCCTCCACTTT. Full variable domain (remainder filled in from reference TRBV13 and TRBJ1-6): AAGVIQSPRHLIKEKRETATLKCYPIPRHDTVYWYQQGPGQDPQFLISFYEKMQSDKGSIPDRFSAQQFSDYHSELNMSSLELGDSALYFCASSPRAGRDNSPLHFGNGTRLTVT.

This clonotype came up many times. The chain uses TRBV6-5 and TRBJ2-6; D is unresolved. CDR3 length: 15 residues. From germline, CDR1 is MNHEY and CDR2 SVGAGI. V was shortened by 1 base and J by 4 bases, with 8 bases between the two germline ends. CDR3 DNA: TGTGCCAGCAGTTACTTCACACAGGGGGCCAACGTCCTGACTTTC. Amino acids: CASSYFTQGANVLTF.

This clonotype turned up a few times. The chain couples TRBV4-2 to TRBJ2-1; 10 bases line up with TRBD2. Per germline, CDR1 LGHNA and CDR2 YNFKEQ. V was clipped by 0 bases and J by 8 bases; unmatched bases: 13. The CDR3 is 18 amino acids. This chain's CDR3 is CASSQDGLAGEDGDEQFF. CDR3 bases: TGTGCCAGCAGCCAAGATGGGCTAGCGGGGGAAGATGGGGATGAGCAGTTCTTC.

This clonotype was picked up a small number of times. The rearrangement links TRBV4-2 to TRBJ2-7; D might be TRBD2 (6 bases). CDR1 is LGHNA and CDR2 is YNFKEQ in the germline V gene. V dropped 4 bases and J dropped 6 bases, with 16 bases sitting between them. The CDR3 has 14 amino acids. This CDR3 is CASSPKRASPEQYF. As DNA, the CDR3 is TGTGCCAGCAGCCCAAAGCGGGCGTCCCCCGAGCAGTACTTC.

This clonotype was detected only a few times. The chain links TRBV24-1 to TRBJ2-7, with TRBD2 as a possible D gene (5 bases). The germline V and J ends were trimmed by 7 bases and 0 bases, with 12 bases remaining between them. The length of the CDR3 is 14 residues. Germline CDR1 KGHDR, CDR2 SFDVKD. DNA for the CDR3: TGTGCCACCAGCCAGGACGGGGTCTCCTACGAGCAGTACTTC. It is translated as CATSQDGVSYEQYF.